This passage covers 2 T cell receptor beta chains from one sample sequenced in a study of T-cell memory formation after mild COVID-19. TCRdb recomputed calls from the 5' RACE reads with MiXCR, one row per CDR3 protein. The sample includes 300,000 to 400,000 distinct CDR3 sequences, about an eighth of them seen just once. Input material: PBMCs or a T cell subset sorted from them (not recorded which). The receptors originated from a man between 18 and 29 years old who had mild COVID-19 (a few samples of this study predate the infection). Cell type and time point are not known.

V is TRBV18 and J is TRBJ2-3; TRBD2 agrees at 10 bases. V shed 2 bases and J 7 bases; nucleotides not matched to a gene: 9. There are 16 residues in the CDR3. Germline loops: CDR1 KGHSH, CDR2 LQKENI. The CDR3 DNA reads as TGTGCCAGCTCACCAAGGGCTAGCGGGGGTCGGTATACGCAGTATTTT. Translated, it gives CASSPRASGGRYTQYF.

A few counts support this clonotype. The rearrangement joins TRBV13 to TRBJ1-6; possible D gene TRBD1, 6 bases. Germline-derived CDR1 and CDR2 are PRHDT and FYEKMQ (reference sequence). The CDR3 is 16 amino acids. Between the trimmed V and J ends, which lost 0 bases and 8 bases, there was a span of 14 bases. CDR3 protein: CASSLGGGGLHSPLHF. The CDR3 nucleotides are TGTGCCAGCAGCTTAGGAGGGGGGGGATTGCATTCACCCCTCCACTTT.